The source of this T cell receptor (beta chain) is a study of control samples from healthy donors and cancer patients (TCRdb year 2020). The receptor library was made with the immunoSEQ multiplex PCR assay. As stored in TCRdb, this immuneACCESS dataset retains in-frame rearrangements with V and J assigned. A fraction of the clones does not appear; measured against another copy, unresolved V genes explain less than half of the discrepancy, and the remainder lacks a known reason. In all, the sample holds 350,000 to 450,000 clones, and approximately 92% of those were seen once. Of the sample, just under 6.5% falls within the top ten clones. For this clone: There is no known antigen for this receptor. No base quality values were provided; no much bigger clone lies one nucleotide off.

The CDR3 holds 14 amino acids from the cysteine to the phenylalanine. The CDR3 DNA has 42 bases and is translated from base 1. The germline V gene gives CDR1 as ENHRY and CDR2 as SYGVKD. Trimming removed 6 bases from V and 7 bases from J; the gene matches leave 5 bases unexplained. Sequenced sample: PBMCs. This chain is built from TRBV10-3 and TRBJ2-2; 10 junctional bases match TRBD1. This TCR derives from a man aged 40-55 years with head and neck cancer. The CDR3 sequence is CAIRRQGAIGELFF. The nucleotide sequence is TGTGCCATCAGGAGACAGGGGGCAATCGGGGAGCTGTTTTTT.